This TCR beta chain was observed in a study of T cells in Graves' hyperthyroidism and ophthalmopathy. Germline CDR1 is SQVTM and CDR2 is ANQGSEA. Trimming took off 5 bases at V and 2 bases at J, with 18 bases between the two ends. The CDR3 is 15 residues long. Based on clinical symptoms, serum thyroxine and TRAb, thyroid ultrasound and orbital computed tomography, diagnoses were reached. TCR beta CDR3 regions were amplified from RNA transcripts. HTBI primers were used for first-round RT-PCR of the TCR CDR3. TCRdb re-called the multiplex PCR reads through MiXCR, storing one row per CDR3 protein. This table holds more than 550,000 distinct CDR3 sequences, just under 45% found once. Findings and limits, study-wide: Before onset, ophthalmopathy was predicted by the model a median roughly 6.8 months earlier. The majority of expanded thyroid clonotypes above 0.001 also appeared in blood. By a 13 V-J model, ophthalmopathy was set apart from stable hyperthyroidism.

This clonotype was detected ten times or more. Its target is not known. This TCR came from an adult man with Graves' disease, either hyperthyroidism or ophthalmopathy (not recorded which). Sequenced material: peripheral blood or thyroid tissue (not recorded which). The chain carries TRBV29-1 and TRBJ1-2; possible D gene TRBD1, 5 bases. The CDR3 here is CSVLPGFERNYGYTF. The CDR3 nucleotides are TGCAGCGTTCTACCAGGGTTTGAAAGGAACTATGGCTACACCTTC.